One sample yielded the 10 T cell receptor beta chains listed below, sequenced in a study of CD8+ T cells in alopecia areata. Treatment described: oral pan-JAK inhibitor, 5-10 mg twice daily. Sequencing used cDNA as its template, made by extracting RNA and reverse transcribing it. Produced via immunoSEQ multiplex PCR; TCRdb's table is partial and in-frame only. The repertoire holds about 180,000 clones, with about 47% as singletons. Material: CD8+ T cells sorted from blood, obtained at roughly week 52, from a patient treated with tofacitinib. These receptors were taken from a human donor with alopecia areata.

This chain connects TRBV6-5 to TRBJ2-1; TRBD2 matches at 10 bases. Germline trimming cut 1 base from V and 4 bases from J; bases unmatched to any gene: 4. Germline V gene sequence: CDR1 MNHEY, CDR2 SVGAGI. The CDR3 extends over 16 amino acids. The CDR3 DNA sequence: TGTGCCAGCAGTTACTTCCTAGCGGGGGAATACAATGAGCAGTTCTTC. Protein: CASSYFLAGEYNEQFF.

With regard to this clone: This sample includes further DNA sequences coding for the same CDR3. The CDR3 loop is CASSYSGGSNQPQHF. Here the CDR3 DNA reads TGTGCCAGCAGTTACTCGGGGGGGAGCAATCAGCCCCAGCATTTT. This chain uses TRBV6-6 with TRBJ1-5, with a tentative D call TRBD1 (5 bases). Germline values: CDR1 MNHNY, CDR2 SVGAGI (reference sequence). CDR3 length equals 15 residues. Trimming stripped 0 bases from V and 1 base from J, with 7 bases between.

The V gene is TRBV15, the J gene TRBJ2-7, with 9 bases that match TRBD1. The V segment lost 1 base and the J segment 0 bases; nucleotides outside the gene matches: 1. The CDR3 length is 15 residues. Per germline, CDR1 LNHNV and CDR2 YYDKDF (reference sequence). CDR3 sequence: CATSRGQGDSYEQYF. In DNA, the CDR3 is TGTGCCACCAGCAGAGGACAGGGGGACTCCTACGAGCAGTACTTC.

This chain connects TRBV18 to TRBJ2-3; D is uncertain. The germline V gene has CDR1 KGHSH and CDR2 LQKENI. CDR3 length: 13 residues. V was cut by 0 bases and J by 10 bases, with 11 bases left in between. Here the CDR3 DNA reads TGTGCCAGCTCACCACCGGAGAACTGGGCGCAGTATTTT. It specifies CASSPPENWAQYF.

J is TRBJ1-6 and V is TRBV30; weak D call: TRBD1 (5 bases). The CDR3 is 13 residues long. The V gene lost 4 bases and the J gene lost 10 bases, with 14 bases spanning the gap. CDR1 GTSNPN and CDR2 SVGIG come from the germline V gene (reference sequence). The CDR3 nucleotides read TGTGCCTGGACCGGGGGAGAGGGATCACCCCTCCACTTT. The encoded protein is CAWTGGEGSPLHF.

The rearrangement links TRBV13 to TRBJ1-2; TRBD1 agrees at 10 bases. Looked up from germline, CDR1 is PRHDT and CDR2 is FYEKMQ (reference sequence). V dropped 8 bases and J dropped 0; count of bases not matched to a gene: 12. The CDR3 extends over 17 amino acids. The DNA for the CDR3 is TGTGCCAGCGGACGGCGGGACAGGGGCATTTCTAACTATGGCTACACCTTC. Its protein is CASGRRDRGISNYGYTF.

CDR3 residues: CASSWVANTGELFF. CDR3 sequence (DNA): TGTGCCAGCAGTTGGGTCGCGAACACCGGGGAGCTGTTTTTT. The V and J genes are TRBV6-6 and TRBJ2-2; D ambiguous. Per germline, CDR1 MNHNY and CDR2 SVGAGI (reference sequence). This CDR3 is 14 amino acids long. The V and J ends lost 4 bases and 0 bases respectively, with 6 bases between them.

The CDR3 coding sequence is TGTGCCAGCGCTACAGGGTCCCCTGAAGCTTTCTTT. Amino acids: CASATGSPEAFF. The rearrangement links TRBV18 to TRBJ1-1, with a tentative D call TRBD1 (6 bases). Germline-derived CDR1 and CDR2 are KGHSH and LQKENI. The CDR3 extends over 12 amino acids. V gave up 8 bases and J gave up 6 bases, with 13 bases separating them.

This clone was seen a handful of times. This sequence joins TRBV7-9 and TRBJ2-3, with D maybe TRBD1 (6 bases). The germline V gene encodes CDR1 SEHNR and CDR2 FQNEAQ (reference sequence). The CDR3 has 16 residues. Trimming left V 11 bases short and J 0 bases short, with 21 bases between. The CDR3 DNA sequence: TGTGCCTTCACTTACCGGACAGTGTCTAGCACAGATACGCAGTATTTT. It is translated as CAFTYRTVSSTDTQYF. The full variable domain, with the rest looked up from reference TRBV7-9 and TRBJ2-3, is DTGVSQNPRHKITKRGQNVTFRCDPISEHNRLYWYRQTLGQGPEFLTYFQNEAQLEKSRLLSDRFSAERPKGSFSTLEIQRTEQGDSAMYLCAFTYRTVSSTDTQYFGPGTRLTVL.

V and J are TRBV13 and TRBJ2-1; D remains ambiguous. This CDR3 is built from 13 residues. The V end lost 5 bases, the J end lost 10 bases, and 15 bases lay between the germline ends. Looked up from germline, CDR1 is PRHDT and CDR2 is FYEKMQ (reference sequence). The CDR3 DNA reads TGTGCCAGCAGCCCCCCGGTGAAAGGGGAGCAGTTCTTC. This gives the protein CASSPPVKGEQFF.